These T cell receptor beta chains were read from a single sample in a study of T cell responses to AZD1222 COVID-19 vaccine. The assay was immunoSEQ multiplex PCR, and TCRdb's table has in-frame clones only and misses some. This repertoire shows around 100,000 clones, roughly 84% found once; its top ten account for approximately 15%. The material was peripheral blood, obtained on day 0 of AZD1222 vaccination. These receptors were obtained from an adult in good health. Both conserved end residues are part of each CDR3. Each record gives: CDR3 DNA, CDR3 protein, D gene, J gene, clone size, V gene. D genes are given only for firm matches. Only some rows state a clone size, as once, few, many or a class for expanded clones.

DNA: TGTGCCAGCAGCCGGATTTCAGGAGCACCCTCTGGGGCCAACGTCCTGACTTTC
CDR3: CASSRISGAPSGANVLTF
D: .
J: TRBJ2-6
size: once
V: TRBV13

DNA: TGCGCCAGCAGTGAAAGCGGGAGTACCGGGGAGCTGTTTTTT
CDR3: CASSESGSTGELFF
D: TRBD2
J: TRBJ2-2
size: once
V: TRBV10-2

DNA: TGTGCCAGCAGTTACTCCGACAGGGGCTATGGCTACACCTTC
CDR3: CASSYSDRGYGYTF
D: TRBD1
J: TRBJ1-2
size: .
V: TRBV6-5

DNA: TGTGCCAGCAGCAAACCAGGTCAGGGAAACGTTCCGTACTTC
CDR3: CASSKPGQGNVPYF
D: .
J: TRBJ2-7
size: .
V: TRBV11-2

DNA: TGTGCCAGCAGCCCAGGGGGCATGATTTCGAGGACTGAAGCTTTCTTT
CDR3: CASSPGGMISRTEAFF
D: TRBD1
J: TRBJ1-1
size: .
V: TRBV16

DNA: TGTGCCAGCAGCGCAGGACTGCGCCAAGAGACCCAGTACTTC
CDR3: CASSAGLRQETQYF
D: .
J: TRBJ2-5
size: .
V: TRBV9

DNA: TGTGCCTGGAGTGCCGGGACTAGCGAACAGTTCTTC
CDR3: CAWSAGTSEQFF
D: TRBD2
J: TRBJ2-1
size: .
V: TRBV30

DNA: TGTGCCTGGAGTGTACTGAGGACAGGGGGCATCTATGGCTACACCTTC
CDR3: CAWSVLRTGGIYGYTF
D: TRBD1
J: TRBJ1-2
size: many
V: TRBV30

DNA: TGCGCCAGCAGCTACTCCGGGACTAGCTACTACGAGCAGTACTTC
CDR3: CASSYSGTSYYEQYF
D: TRBD2
J: TRBJ2-7
size: .
V: TRBV5-1

DNA: TGCAGCGTTGAGGGTCGGTATGGCTACACCTTC
CDR3: CSVEGRYGYTF
D: .
J: TRBJ1-2
size: .
V: TRBV29-1

DNA: TGTGCCAGCAGCTTGATGGGGGACAGCCCGAACACCGGGGAGCTGTTTTTT
CDR3: CASSLMGDSPNTGELFF
D: TRBD1
J: TRBJ2-2
size: .
V: TRBV5-6

DNA: TGTGCCACCAGCAGACCACCGAGTTTGGCTGGAAACACCATATATTTT
CDR3: CATSRPPSLAGNTIYF
D: .
J: TRBJ1-3
size: .
V: TRBV15

DNA: TGTGCCAGCAGTCTATCCACCGGGACTAGCGGATCCTACAATGAGCAGTTCTTC
CDR3: CASSLSTGTSGSYNEQFF
D: TRBD2
J: TRBJ2-1
size: few
V: TRBV2

DNA: TGTGCCAGCAGTCGAGACAGGACCTCATATGGCTACACCTTC
CDR3: CASSRDRTSYGYTF
D: .
J: TRBJ1-2
size: few
V: TRBV2

DNA: TGTGCCAGCAGAAATAGGGGGGGGAGCTCCTACAATGAGCAGTTCTTC
CDR3: CASRNRGGSSYNEQFF
D: .
J: TRBJ2-1
size: .
V: TRBV28

DNA: TGTGCCAGCAGTGGCGGACTGAGTAATTCACCCCTCCACTTT
CDR3: CASSGGLSNSPLHF
D: .
J: TRBJ1-6
size: .
V: TRBV25-1

DNA: TGTGCCAGCAGCCCGACCAATGGCAGGGTCCACGAGCAGTACTTC
CDR3: CASSPTNGRVHEQYF
D: .
J: TRBJ2-7
size: few
V: TRBV11-2

DNA: TGTGCCAGCAGCTTAGCCACAGGGAACGGTAACTATGGCTACACCTTC
CDR3: CASSLATGNGNYGYTF
D: .
J: TRBJ1-2
size: .
V: TRBV7-2

DNA: TGTGCCAGCAGCCCGACAGGGGGATACGAGCAGTACTTC
CDR3: CASSPTGGYEQYF
D: TRBD1
J: TRBJ2-7
size: once
V: TRBV27

DNA: TGTGCCAGCAGCTCACGGACTAGCTGGACCTCCTACAATGAGCAGTTCTTC
CDR3: CASSSRTSWTSYNEQFF
D: TRBD2
J: TRBJ2-1
size: .
V: TRBV11-2

DNA: TGTGCCAGTAGTGCTACAGGGGGCACTGAAGCTTTCTTT
CDR3: CASSATGGTEAFF
D: TRBD1
J: TRBJ1-1
size: .
V: TRBV19

DNA: TGTGCCAGCAGCTCCCCCAGGGGACTACCCTCCTACGAGCAGTACTTC
CDR3: CASSSPRGLPSYEQYF
D: .
J: TRBJ2-7
size: once
V: TRBV9

DNA: TGTGCCTGGAGTGTACGATGGACTAGCGGGAGTAGGGTTGGCGAGCAGTACTTC
CDR3: CAWSVRWTSGSRVGEQYF
D: TRBD2
J: TRBJ2-7
size: .
V: TRBV30

DNA: TGTGCCAGCAGCCCCCCTTGGGGGGTCACCTACGAGCAGTACTTC
CDR3: CASSPPWGVTYEQYF
D: .
J: TRBJ2-7
size: .
V: TRBV28

DNA: TGTGCCATCAGTGAGTCTCAGAACTCCGGGGTGGATACGCAGTATTTT
CDR3: CAISESQNSGVDTQYF
D: .
J: TRBJ2-3
size: .
V: TRBV10-3

DNA: TGTGCCAGCAGCACTCGGACAGGGCATACCGGGGAGCTGTTTTTT
CDR3: CASSTRTGHTGELFF
D: TRBD1
J: TRBJ2-2
size: .
V: TRBV9

DNA: TGTGCCAGCAGCCAAGATACTACTACACTTAAAGCTTTCTTT
CDR3: CASSQDTTTLKAFF
D: .
J: TRBJ1-1
size: once
V: TRBV14

DNA: TGTGCCAGCAGTATAAACGACCGAAACTACAATGAGCAGTTCTTC
CDR3: CASSINDRNYNEQFF
D: .
J: TRBJ2-1
size: .
V: TRBV28

DNA: TGCGCCAGCAGCTTAGTTAGGTGGGAGGAGGACGAGCAGTACTTC
CDR3: CASSLVRWEEDEQYF
D: .
J: TRBJ2-7
size: few
V: TRBV5-1

DNA: TGCGCCAGCATGAAGGGGACGGAAACCTACAATGAGCAGTTCTTC
CDR3: CASMKGTETYNEQFF
D: .
J: TRBJ2-1
size: .
V: TRBV5-1

DNA: TGCGCCAGCAGCGGGTTGGTACTAGCGGGAGTAACAGATACGCAGTATTTT
CDR3: CASSGLVLAGVTDTQYF
D: TRBD2
J: TRBJ2-3
size: .
V: TRBV5-1

DNA: TGTGCCAGCAGTAAAACTAGAGACAATGAGCAGTTCTTC
CDR3: CASSKTRDNEQFF
D: .
J: TRBJ2-1
size: .
V: TRBV2

DNA: TGCGCCAGCAGCTTGAATCCAGCGGACACCGGGGAGCTGTTTTTT
CDR3: CASSLNPADTGELFF
D: .
J: TRBJ2-2
size: .
V: TRBV5-1

DNA: TGTGCCAGCAGCCAGGAATGGACAGGAAACTATGGCTACACCTTC
CDR3: CASSQEWTGNYGYTF
D: TRBD1
J: TRBJ1-2
size: .
V: TRBV16

DNA: TGTGCCAGCAGCTCCCGGGACTTCTACGAGCAGTACTTC
CDR3: CASSSRDFYEQYF
D: .
J: TRBJ2-7
size: .
V: TRBV5-8

DNA: TGTGCCATCAGTGCTGACTCACTAGCGGGAGTCGCGGGGGACAAAAACATTCAGTACTTC
CDR3: CAISADSLAGVAGDKNIQYF
D: TRBD2
J: TRBJ2-4
size: .
V: TRBV10-3

DNA: TGTGCCAGCAGCCGTACTCTAGCGGGATTAGCGGGAACCGGGGAGCTGTTTTTT
CDR3: CASSRTLAGLAGTGELFF
D: TRBD2
J: TRBJ2-2
size: .
V: TRBV7-3

DNA: TGTGCCAGCAGCACGGGACAGGGCATGAACACTGAAGCTTTCTTT
CDR3: CASSTGQGMNTEAFF
D: TRBD1
J: TRBJ1-1
size: .
V: TRBV7-6